The next 18 T cell receptor beta chains were all read from a single sample in a study of blood T cell repertoires in COVID-19. Clones were read by immunoSEQ multiplex PCR, and TCRdb kept only the in-frame ones, dropping some. The sample consists of about 99,000 clones, approximately 87% of them appearing once. Sequencing was carried out using peripheral blood. These TCRs come from a human donor in a cohort sampled during active or convalescent COVID-19.

This clone was picked up one time. This chain uses TRBV29-1 with TRBJ1-2; 7 nucleotides align to TRBD1. Germline CDR1 reads SQVTM; CDR2 reads ANQGSEA. V was clipped by 3 bases and J by 8 bases; unmatched bases: 3. The CDR3 has 11 residues. CDR3: CSVERGRGYTF. CDR3 nucleotide sequence: TGCAGCGTTGAGAGGGGGCGCGGCTACACCTTC.

About this clone: An end of the junction differs from the germline gene, which may be a read error. The rearrangement links TRBV4-2 to TRBJ2-3, with D possibly matching TRBD1 (6 bases). CDR1 is LGHNA and CDR2 is YNFKEQ in the germline V gene. This CDR3 is 15 amino acids long. The CDR3 is CARSQEQGRTDTQYF. The CDR3 DNA follows: TGTGCCAGGAGCCAAGAACAGGGACGCACAGATACGCAGTATTTT.

The chain has TRBV29-1 and TRBJ2-6; no definite D call. The ends were cut back, 5 bases at V and 0 bases at J, with 5 bases in the middle. CDR1 SQVTM and CDR2 ANQGSEA come from the germline V gene. The length of the CDR3 is 13 residues. This CDR3 reads CSVPGSGANVLTF. The CDR3 DNA reads TGCAGCGTTCCGGGCTCTGGGGCCAACGTCCTGACTTTC.

The V and J genes are TRBV7-3 and TRBJ2-5, with 9 bases matching TRBD2. Trimming took 3 bases from V and 2 from J; bases not matched to a gene: 10. CDR1 and CDR2 from the germline V gene are SGHTA and FQGTGA. CDR3 length: 17 amino acids. The CDR3 here is CASSFRISGGKQETQYF. The CDR3 coding sequence is TGTGCCAGCAGCTTCCGTATTAGCGGGGGAAAACAAGAGACCCAGTACTTC.

This clone turned up a few times. The gene calls are TRBV2 and TRBJ1-5; possible D gene TRBD1, 5 bases. Germline-derived CDR1 and CDR2 are SNHLY and FYNNEI. CDR3 length: 15 residues. Deletions cut 5 bases from V and 2 bases from J, with 13 bases between. This CDR3 is CASSSQGSGNQPQHF. The CDR3 DNA sequence: TGTGCCAGCAGTTCCCAGGGTTCGGGCAATCAGCCCCAGCATTTT.

The table lists this clone with a few counts. This sequence joins TRBV5-6 and TRBJ2-2, with 7 bases identical to TRBD2. The CDR3 totals 15 residues. The germline gives CDR1 SGHDT, CDR2 YYEEEE. V shed 4 bases and J 0 bases; nucleotides not matched to a gene: 3. The DNA of the CDR3 is TGTGCCAGCAGCACGGGAGGCGCGAACACCGGGGAGCTGTTTTTT. It translates to CASSTGGANTGELFF.

The chain combines TRBV6-5 with TRBJ1-1; 7 bases match TRBD1. The CDR3 length is 15 residues. In germline, CDR1 is MNHEY, CDR2 SVGAGI. Unmatched junction bases numbered 10, after V lost 6 bases and J lost 3 bases. As DNA, the CDR3 is TGTGCCAGCAGCCTTTCCATCAGGGGGGACACTGAAGCTTTCTTT. It codes for CASSLSIRGDTEAFF.

The chain has TRBV19 and TRBJ1-4, with 8 positions matching TRBD1. The CDR3 is 14 residues long. Germline loops: CDR1 LNHDA, CDR2 SQIVND (reference sequence). Trimming removed 6 bases from V and 8 bases from J; junction bases left unmatched: 8. The CDR3 sequence is CASRSQGADEKLFF. CDR3 DNA: TGTGCCAGTAGGAGTCAGGGGGCGGACGAAAAACTGTTTTTT.

The rearrangement uses TRBV11-3 and TRBJ2-2; 8 nucleotides align to TRBD1. V was pared by 0 bases and J by 7 bases, with 10 bases of the junction left unmatched. Germline CDR1 is SGHNT and CDR2 is YENEEA. This CDR3 has 17 amino acids. CDR3 sequence (DNA): TGTGCCAGCAGCTTAGATTGGGCAGGGGGCTCGAACGGGGAGCTGTTTTTT. Translation gives CASSLDWAGGSNGELFF.

Only a few counts were recorded for this clone. The chain joins TRBV29-1 to TRBJ1-1, with D possibly being TRBD1 (5 bases). The CDR3 spans 13 residues. Germline V gene data show CDR1 as SQVTM and CDR2 as ANQGSEA. Trimming left V 3 bases short and J 5 bases short, with 13 bases between. The CDR3 region is CSVDLSRGTEAFF. The CDR3 bases are TGCAGCGTTGATCTGAGTAGGGGTACTGAAGCTTTCTTT. Drawing the rest from reference TRBV29-1 and TRBJ1-1, the complete variable domain is SAVISQKPSRDICQRGTSLTIQCQVDSQVTMMFWYRQQPGQSLTLIATANQGSEATYESGFVIDKFPISRPNLTFSTLTVSNMSPEDSSIYLCSVDLSRGTEAFFGQGTRLTVV.

This clone was detected once. This chain joins TRBV5-1 and TRBJ1-1; 7 positions match TRBD1. J was trimmed by 2 bases and V by 4 bases; bases with no gene match: 8. Germline-derived CDR1 and CDR2 are SGHRS and YFSETQ. The CDR3 spans 15 residues. CDR3 nucleotides: TGCGCCAGCAGCGGATACCGGGACAGCAACACTGAAGCTTTCTTT. Its translation: CASSGYRDSNTEAFF.

The chain recombines TRBV29-1 with TRBJ2-1; D perhaps matches TRBD1 (6 bases). The CDR3 runs to 14 residues. The germline gives CDR1 SQVTM, CDR2 ANQGSEA. Deletions cut 4 bases from V and 2 bases from J, with 12 bases between. This CDR3 is CSVVPQGPYNEQFF. The CDR3 coding sequence is TGCAGCGTTGTCCCCCAGGGGCCCTACAATGAGCAGTTCTTC.

V is TRBV12-3 or TRBV12-4 and J is TRBJ2-1; no firm D call. The CDR3 length is 12 residues. V lost 5 bases and J 6 bases, leaving 8 bases between the germline ends. The CDR3 DNA reads as TGTGCCAGCAGTATCCAGATCAATGAGCAGTTCTTC. Amino acids: CASSIQINEQFF.

The chain recombines TRBV10-3 with TRBJ2-4; D perhaps matches TRBD1 (8 bases). The CDR3 is 16 amino acids. Trimming shortened V by 8 bases and J by 4 bases, and 21 bases separated the two germline ends. Germline CDR1 is ENHRY and CDR2 is SYGVKD. The CDR3 is CAIGGGPDRVKNIQYF. CDR3 in DNA: TGTGCCATCGGCGGGGGCCCGGACAGGGTTAAAAACATTCAGTACTTC.

The chain uses TRBV19 and TRBJ2-3; possibly TRBD2 for D (6 bases). V was clipped by 3 bases and J by 10 bases, with 17 bases between them. CDR1 is LNHDA and CDR2 is SQIVND in the germline V gene (reference sequence). CDR3 length: 14 residues. The CDR3 coding sequence is TGTGCCAGTAGTATGGGCGGGGCTATAGGAGCGCAGTATTTT. Protein sequence: CASSMGGAIGAQYF.

V and J are TRBV19 and TRBJ1-6; D ambiguous. V was cut by 6 bases and J by 6 bases, with 9 bases left in between. The CDR3 extends over 13 amino acids. Per germline, CDR1 LNHDA and CDR2 SQIVND (reference sequence). The CDR3 region is CASSQFPNSPLHF. For the CDR3, the DNA is TGTGCCAGTAGCCAGTTTCCTAATTCACCCCTCCACTTT.

V is TRBV30 and J is TRBJ1-3, with unresolved D. V lost 1 base to trimming and J lost 2 bases, with 6 bases between them. The CDR3 covers 13 residues. Looked up from germline, CDR1 is GTSNPN and CDR2 is SVGIG (reference sequence). The CDR3 nucleotides are TGTGCCTGGAGTGGGGCAGCTGGAAACACCATATATTTT. Protein: CAWSGAAGNTIYF.

The chain recombines TRBV7-9 with TRBJ2-1; 9 nucleotides line up with TRBD2. This CDR3 has 18 residues. V was pared by 1 base and J by 5 bases, with 12 bases of the junction left unmatched. Germline-derived CDR1 and CDR2 are SEHNR and FQNEAQ (reference sequence). CDR3 in amino acids: CASSLGRTGLAANNEQFF. As DNA, the CDR3 is TGTGCCAGCAGCTTAGGACGAACGGGACTAGCTGCGAACAATGAGCAGTTCTTC.